A single sample gave rise to the 20 T cell receptor beta chains below, sequenced in a study of cytomegalovirus exposure and HLA in healthy donors. Primers included in the PCR were 60 Vbeta and 13 Jbeta primers. The assay was immunoSEQ multiplex PCR, and TCRdb's table has in-frame clones only and misses some. Of 150,000 to 200,000 clones listed, about 80% were seen once; the top ten hold approximately 4.4%. Specimen: PBMCs. These receptor sequences come from a woman in her thirties in good health and CMV-seropositive.

The chain carries TRBV6-5 and TRBJ1-5; no clear D gene. The V end lost 3 bases, the J end lost 0 bases, and 6 bases lay between the germline ends. The CDR3 sequence is 14 residues long. Germline V CDR1 and CDR2: MNHEY, SVGAGI. CDR3 protein: CASSYASSNQPQHF. The CDR3 DNA reads as TGTGCCAGCAGTTATGCGAGTAGCAATCAGCCCCAGCATTTT.

The chain combines TRBV7-2 with TRBJ2-3; D gene unclear. The germline V and J ends were trimmed by 1 base and 0 bases, with 5 bases remaining between them. Germline V CDR1 and CDR2: SGHTA, FQGNSA. The CDR3 extends over 14 amino acids. The CDR3 here is CASSLVASTDTQYF. The CDR3 DNA reads as TGTGCCAGCAGCTTAGTAGCCAGCACAGATACGCAGTATTTT.

The V call is TRBV5-1, the J call TRBJ2-7; tentative D call: TRBD1 (5 bases). Germline V lookup: CDR1 SGHRS, CDR2 YFSETQ. The CDR3 spans 17 residues. Trimming removed 0 bases from V and 5 bases from J, with 21 bases in between. CDR3: CASSLAFMGQALHEQYF. CDR3 coding DNA: TGCGCCAGCAGCTTGGCCTTTATGGGGCAGGCTCTCCACGAGCAGTACTTC.

The V and J genes are TRBV19 and TRBJ1-5; 9 positions agree with TRBD1. The J segment lost 7 bases and the V segment lost 6 bases, leaving 10 bases of the junction unmatched. Germline V gives CDR1 LNHDA, CDR2 SQIVND (reference sequence). This CDR3 contains 15 residues. This CDR3 is CASSLGQGSQQPQHF. The CDR3 DNA reads TGTGCCAGTAGCCTGGGACAGGGCTCACAGCAGCCCCAGCATTTT.

V gene TRBV10-3 combines with J gene TRBJ2-7; 9 bases fit TRBD2. This CDR3 has 14 amino acids. Germline values: CDR1 ENHRY, CDR2 SYGVKD. After removal of 8 bases from V and 3 bases from J, the junction contained 8 bases not matched to a gene. The CDR3: CAIGGSGGHYEQYF. CDR3 bases: TGTGCCATCGGCGGTAGCGGGGGACACTACGAGCAGTACTTC.

The chain recombines TRBV7-7 with TRBJ2-5, with 13 bases aligning to TRBD2. Looked up from germline, CDR1 is SSHAT and CDR2 is FNYEAQ (reference sequence). The trim removed 4 bases at V and 1 base at J, leaving 3 bases unmatched. The length of the CDR3 is 16 residues. The CDR3 nucleotides read TGTGCCAGCAGCTCCGGACTAGCGGGAGCCCAAGAGACCCAGTACTTC. It encodes CASSSGLAGAQETQYF.

J is TRBJ2-5 and V is TRBV10-3, with D perhaps TRBD2 (5 bases). The CDR3 is 13 amino acids. Trimming pared 8 bases from V and 2 bases from J, leaving 12 bases between. From germline, CDR1 is ENHRY and CDR2 SYGVKD. The CDR3 loop reads CAIGSQLQETQYF. The CDR3, as DNA: TGTGCCATCGGGAGCCAGCTTCAAGAGACCCAGTACTTC.

The chain combines TRBV4-3 with TRBJ2-1; D unresolved. The CDR3 is 15 residues long. Germline V gene data show CDR1 as LGHNA and CDR2 as YSLEER. The V gene lost 0 bases and the J gene lost 3 bases, with 9 bases spanning the gap. In DNA form, the CDR3 reads TGCGCCAGCAGCCAAGAGTTTCGCAGCTACAATGAGCAGTTCTTC. Translated, it gives CASSQEFRSYNEQFF.

This chain links TRBV4-2 with TRBJ2-7; 9 positions match TRBD1. CDR3 length: 16 residues. V shed 3 bases, J shed 6 bases, and the junction held 12 bases outside the gene matches. The germline CDR1 and CDR2 sequences are LGHNA and YNFKEQ. The CDR3 here is CASSQATGTGLGEQYF. CDR3 nucleotides: TGTGCCAGCAGCCAGGCAACCGGGACAGGGTTGGGCGAGCAGTACTTC.

The chain combines TRBV7-8 with TRBJ2-5, with D possibly TRBD1 on 5 matching bases. From germline, CDR1 is SGHVS and CDR2 FQNEAQ. Trimming removed 5 bases at V and 2 bases at J, with 9 bases between. The CDR3 is 13 amino acids. CDR3 amino acids: CASSPDNQETQYF. The CDR3 DNA reads as TGTGCCAGCAGCCCGGACAATCAAGAGACCCAGTACTTC.

V is TRBV6-1 and J is TRBJ1-1, with a possible D match to TRBD1 (6 bases). This CDR3 contains 12 residues. Germline V gives CDR1 MNHNS, CDR2 SASEGT. V lost 7 bases to trimming and J lost 1 base, with 7 bases between them. DNA for the CDR3: TGTGCCAGCACAGGGGCGAACACTGAAGCTTTCTTT. Amino acids: CASTGANTEAFF.

The V call is TRBV5-4, the J call TRBJ2-7; 9 bases match TRBD2. The CDR3 is 15 residues long. The V gene's germline CDR1 is SGHNT and CDR2 YYREEE (reference sequence). Trimming at V came to 0 bases and at J to 4 bases, leaving 5 bases not matched to a gene. CDR3 DNA: TGTGCCAGCAGCTTGGATGCGGGAGGGGAATACGAGCAGTACTTC. The encoded protein is CASSLDAGGEYEQYF.

This clone came up once. This chain joins TRBV27 and TRBJ1-5; D call uncertain. Deletions cut 5 bases from V and 7 bases from J, with 15 bases between. Germline V gene sequence: CDR1 MNHEY, CDR2 SMNVEV (reference sequence). This CDR3 spans 14 amino acids. CDR3 protein: CASSTLSREQPQHF. The DNA of the CDR3 is TGTGCCAGCAGTACTCTATCCCGGGAGCAGCCCCAGCATTTT.

V is TRBV14 and J is TRBJ1-3, with unresolved D. Germline assignment: CDR1 SGHDN and CDR2 FVKESK. Trimming pared 4 bases from V and 3 bases from J, leaving 10 bases between. This CDR3 contains 14 residues. The CDR3 DNA follows: TGTGCCAGCAGCCCACAGCTAAGTGGAAACACCATATATTTT. Translation: CASSPQLSGNTIYF.

The rearrangement joins TRBV5-1 to TRBJ2-5, with D possibly TRBD1 on 6 matching bases. CDR1 is SGHRS and CDR2 is YFSETQ in the germline V gene. Trimming stripped 2 bases from V and 1 base from J, with 12 bases between. This CDR3 is 15 amino acids long. The CDR3 loop reads CASSLTDSSQETQYF. CDR3 sequence (DNA): TGCGCCAGCAGCTTAACGGACAGCAGCCAAGAGACCCAGTACTTC.

The chain joins TRBV19 to TRBJ2-2; 9 bases agree with TRBD1. This CDR3 contains 16 residues. Trimming removed 10 bases from V and 1 base from J; junction bases left unmatched: 10. The V gene's germline CDR1 is LNHDA and CDR2 SQIVND (reference sequence). The CDR3 loop is CATISQTGGNTGELFF. Written as DNA, the CDR3 is TGTGCCACCATATCCCAGACAGGGGGGAACACCGGGGAGCTGTTTTTT. The variable domain in full, with the rest retrieved from reference TRBV19 and TRBJ2-2, is DGGITQSPKYLFRKEGQNVTLSCEQNLNHDAMYWYRQDPGQGLRLIYYSQIVNDFQKGDIAEGYSVSREKKESFPLTVTSAQKNPTAFYLCATISQTGGNTGELFFGEGSRLTVL.

Only a few counts were recorded for this clone. The V call is TRBV7-8, the J call TRBJ2-7; TRBD1 agrees at 7 bases. Losses at the gene ends were 0 bases for V and 3 bases for J; bases not matched to a gene: 2. CDR3 length: 14 amino acids. CDR1 is SGHVS and CDR2 is FQNEAQ in the germline V gene. In nucleotides, the CDR3 is TGTGCCAGCAGCTTAGCGGGACAGATCTACGAGCAGTACTTC. Translating gives CASSLAGQIYEQYF.

The V gene is TRBV9, the J gene TRBJ1-5; 9 positions agree with TRBD1. Germline assignment: CDR1 SGDLS and CDR2 YYNGEE. The CDR3 spans 15 residues. J lost 6 bases, V lost 4 bases, and 8 bases had no gene match. The CDR3 sequence: CASSPTGGGGQPQHF. For the CDR3, the DNA is TGTGCCAGCAGCCCTACAGGGGGCGGGGGTCAGCCCCAGCATTTT.

The chain has TRBV30 and TRBJ2-1; weak D call: TRBD2 (6 bases). CDR1 is GTSNPN, CDR2 SVGIG, per germline (reference sequence). The V end was cut by 1 base, the J end by 1 base, with 11 bases between. This CDR3 contains 15 residues. In nucleotides, the CDR3 is TGTGCCTGGAGTGCTTGGCGGGATTCCTACAATGAGCAGTTCTTC. As protein: CAWSAWRDSYNEQFF.

This clone was seen once. This chain joins TRBV4-2 and TRBJ2-2, with TRBD2 matching 14 bases. The ends lost 1 base at V and 7 bases at J; junction bases unmatched: 11. This CDR3 is built from 19 residues. The germline CDR1 and CDR2 sequences are LGHNA and YNFKEQ. This CDR3 reads CASSQAQTSGGAGVGELFF. In DNA form, the CDR3 reads TGTGCCAGCAGCCAAGCCCAGACTAGCGGGGGGGCCGGGGTCGGGGAGCTGTTTTTT.